This T cell receptor (beta chain) came from a study of blood T cells in healthy people across ages (dated by TCRdb to between 2015 and 2016). For context, the study as a whole: In model experiments, template switching captured roughly one uniquely barcoded TCR beta cDNA molecule for every two T cells. For two donors (one aged 18 to 29 and one aged 80 or older), the study analyzed two additional independent replicas of 1 million unique cDNA reads from the same blood draw. The study measured age-related changes in TCR beta repertoire diversity using deep sequencing normalized with unique cDNA molecular identifiers. The donors were divided into four age groups: young (average roughly 17 years), middle-aged (about 39), aged (around 67) and long-lived (82). Donors of different ages were randomly distributed across sequencing lanes to avoid experimental bias.

Trimmed from V: 5 bases; trimmed from J: 1 base; junction bases lacking a gene match: 8. The CDR3 runs 16 amino acids, cysteine and phenylalanine included. The only DNA kept is the CDR3, 48 bases in frame from the first base. The germline V gene encodes CDR1 SEHNR and CDR2 FQNEAQ (reference sequence). The library was made by 5' RACE. This sample was sequenced with an Illumina HiSeq 2500. A second roughly 6 to 12 cycle PCR used a sample-barcoded 5' primer and a J-beta primer mix. A template-switch 5' adaptor carrying 12 random nucleotides introduced a unique molecular identifier onto each TCR beta cDNA molecule. Each sample yielded at least 3 million CDR3-containing paired-end reads. The Mint cDNA synthesis kit, primed by a TRBC-specific oligonucleotide, was used to synthesize first-strand cDNA from all RNA. After uracil-DNA glycosylase treatment, a first 18-cycle PCR used universal primers M1SS and BC2_uni_R on all cDNA. From the authors' description of their analysis: Normalization of each sample was performed by random selection of 1 million high-quality reads, each carrying a distinct molecular identifier. Instead of being binned into consensus sequences, reads with shared molecular identifiers were discarded. MiTCR, with a Q25 quality threshold and the strictest error-elimination algorithm, was used for CDR3 identification, clonotype clustering and error correction. A nonparametric unseen species model with Euler transformation was used to estimate lower-bound total TCR beta diversity. TCRdb ran its own pipeline on the public reads, namely fastp trimming at Q25 and MiXCR clone calling, and kept in-frame beta chains. Each CDR3 protein appears once, grouped with its most common genes and DNA. TCRdb, rather than the study authors, made the V and J calls. The sample table holds about 800,000 distinct CDR3 sequences, of which over 45% were seen once. The ten top clones hold roughly 22% of the sample.

The approximately 39 donors, aged about 6 to 90 years, were systemically healthy Caucasian individuals from Russia. Each donor gave ten milliliters of peripheral blood, drawn into EDTA-treated Vacutainer tubes. Ficoll-Paque density-gradient centrifugation was used to isolate PBMCs, with at least 7 million obtained per sample. Trizol reagent was used to extract total RNA from the PBMCs, yielding at least 5 micrograms per sample. Naive CD45RAhigh/CD27high T cell percentages were measured by flow cytometry on a PBMC aliquot from every donor. Overall results and qualifications from the work: Observed TCR beta diversity per million T cells fell roughly linearly with age, and a significant reduction was already apparent by age around 40. Because profiling used bulk unsorted PBMCs, naive and antigen-experienced compartments could not be compared conclusively. The CMV infection status of donors was not known, potentially confounding age-related changes in expanded clonotypes. Compared with the aged group, more naive CD4+ T cells, fewer expanded clones and increased TCR diversity were shown by the long-lived group, suggesting age selection. Estimates of total diversity based on one million sequenced T cells were regarded as lower bounds and as underestimates. A strong correlation was found between observed TCR beta diversity and the percentage of naive T cells measured by flow cytometry.

Only a few counts were recorded for this clonotype. Which antigen it targets is not known. No base quality information exists; no much larger clone differs at one position. The chain couples TRBV7-9 to TRBJ2-3; 8 junctional bases match TRBD1. The sample taken for sequencing was blood. The TCR was taken from a man aged 25-45 years in good health. CDR3 sequence: CASSRDKDRGTDTQYF. The DNA is TGTGCCAGCAGCCGTGATAAGGACAGGGGCACAGATACGCAGTATTTT.